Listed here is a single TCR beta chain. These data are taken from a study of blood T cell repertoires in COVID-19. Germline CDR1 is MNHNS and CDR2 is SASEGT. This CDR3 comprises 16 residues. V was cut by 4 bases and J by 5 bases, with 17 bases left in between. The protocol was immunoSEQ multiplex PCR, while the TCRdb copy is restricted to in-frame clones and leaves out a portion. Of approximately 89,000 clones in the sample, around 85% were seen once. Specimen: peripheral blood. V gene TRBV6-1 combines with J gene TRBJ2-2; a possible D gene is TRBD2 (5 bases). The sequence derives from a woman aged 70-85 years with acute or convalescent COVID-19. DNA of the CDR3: TGTGCCAGCAGTGCTCGGACCCCAACGGGGACCGGGGAGCTGTTTTTT. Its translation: CASSARTPTGTGELFF.